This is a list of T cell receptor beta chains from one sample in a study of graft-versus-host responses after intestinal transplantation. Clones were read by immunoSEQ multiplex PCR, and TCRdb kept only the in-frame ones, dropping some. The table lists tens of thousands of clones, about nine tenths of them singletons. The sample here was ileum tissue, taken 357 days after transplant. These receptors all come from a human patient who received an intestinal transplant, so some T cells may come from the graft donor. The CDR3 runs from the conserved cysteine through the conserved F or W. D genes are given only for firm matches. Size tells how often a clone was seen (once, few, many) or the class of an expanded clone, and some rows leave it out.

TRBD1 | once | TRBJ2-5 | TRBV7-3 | TGTGCCAGCAGCTTAGGACAGGGGACCCAGTACTTC | CASSLGQGTQYF
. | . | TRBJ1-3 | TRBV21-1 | TGTGCCAGCAGCAAAGCGCAGGGCTCTGGAAACACCATATATTTT | CASSKAQGSGNTIYF
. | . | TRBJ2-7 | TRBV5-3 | TGTGCCAGAAGGTCTCGGTCCCCTGGCGAGCAGTACTTC | CARRSRSPGEQYF
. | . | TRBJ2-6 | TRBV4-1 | TGCGCCAGCAGCCAAGCTAGTAGCTCTGGGGCCAACGTCCTGACTTTC | CASSQASSSGANVLTF
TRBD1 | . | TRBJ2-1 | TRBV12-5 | TGTGCTAGTGGTTTGATAGGGGGCTTAAACAATGAGCAGTTCTTC | CASGLIGGLNNEQFF
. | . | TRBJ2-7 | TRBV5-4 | TGTGCCAGCAGCCCGGTCGGCGGTACCTACGAGCAGTACTTC | CASSPVGGTYEQYF
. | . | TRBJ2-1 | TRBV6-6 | TGTGCCAGCAGCCTCCGGGACTTCTCCTACAATGAGCAGTTCTTC | CASSLRDFSYNEQFF
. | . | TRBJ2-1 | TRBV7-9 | TGTGCCAGCAGCCGGGACTTCTACAATGAGCAGTTCTTC | CASSRDFYNEQFF
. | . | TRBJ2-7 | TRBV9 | TGTGCCAGCAGCGTAGGATCCGGCAGTCTCCCTTACGAGCAGTACTTC | CASSVGSGSLPYEQYF
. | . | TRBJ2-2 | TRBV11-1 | TGTGCCAGCAGCTTATATGGGCTGCAAGGGGAGCTGTTTTTT | CASSLYGLQGELFF
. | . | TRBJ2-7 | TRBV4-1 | TGCGCCAGCAGCCAAAAGACAGTCTCCTACGAGCAGTACTTC | CASSQKTVSYEQYF
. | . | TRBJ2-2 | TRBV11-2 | TGTGCCAGCGGTTCCGACACCAGAGGCAGCGGGTACACCGGGGAGCTGTTTTTT | CASGSDTRGSGYTGELFF